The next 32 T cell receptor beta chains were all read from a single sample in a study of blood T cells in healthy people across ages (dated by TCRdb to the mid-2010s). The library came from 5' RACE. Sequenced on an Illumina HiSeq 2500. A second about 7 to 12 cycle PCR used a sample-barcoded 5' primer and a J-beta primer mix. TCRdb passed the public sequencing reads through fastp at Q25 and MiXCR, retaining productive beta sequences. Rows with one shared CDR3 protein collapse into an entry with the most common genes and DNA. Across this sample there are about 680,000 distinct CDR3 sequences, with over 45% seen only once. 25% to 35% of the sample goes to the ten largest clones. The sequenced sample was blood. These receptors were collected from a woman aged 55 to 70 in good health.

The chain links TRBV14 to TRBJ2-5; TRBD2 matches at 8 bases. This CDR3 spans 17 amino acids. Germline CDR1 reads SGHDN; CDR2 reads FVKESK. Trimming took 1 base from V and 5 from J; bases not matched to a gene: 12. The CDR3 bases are TGTGCCAGCAGCCAAGGATTTAGCGGGACCCTCTGGGAGACCCAGTACTTC. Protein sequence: CASSQGFSGTLWETQYF.

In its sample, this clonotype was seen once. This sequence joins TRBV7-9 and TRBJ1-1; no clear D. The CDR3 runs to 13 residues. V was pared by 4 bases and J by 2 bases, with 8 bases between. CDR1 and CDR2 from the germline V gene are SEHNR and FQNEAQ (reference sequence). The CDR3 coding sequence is TGTGCCAGCAGCTATCTCGCTAACACTGAAGCTTTCTTT. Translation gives CASSYLANTEAFF.

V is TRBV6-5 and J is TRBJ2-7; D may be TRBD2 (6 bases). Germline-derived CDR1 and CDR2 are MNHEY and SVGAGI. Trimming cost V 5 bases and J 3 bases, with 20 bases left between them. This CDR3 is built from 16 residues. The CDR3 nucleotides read TGTGCCAGCAGTCTCGGCGGGGTAGGCCTGAGCTACGAGCAGTACTTC. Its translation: CASSLGGVGLSYEQYF.

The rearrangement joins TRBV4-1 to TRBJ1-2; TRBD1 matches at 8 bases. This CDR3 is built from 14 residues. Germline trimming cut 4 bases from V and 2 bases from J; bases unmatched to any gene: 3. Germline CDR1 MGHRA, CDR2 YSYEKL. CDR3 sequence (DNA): TGCGCCAGCAGCCTCCGGGACAGGAACTATGGCTACACCTTC. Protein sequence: CASSLRDRNYGYTF.

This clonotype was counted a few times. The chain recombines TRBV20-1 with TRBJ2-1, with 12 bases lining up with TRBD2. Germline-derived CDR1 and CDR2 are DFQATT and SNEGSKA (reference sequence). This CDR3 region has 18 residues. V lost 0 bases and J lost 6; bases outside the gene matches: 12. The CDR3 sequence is CSARDYLAGGPVVNEQFF. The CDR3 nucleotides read TGCAGTGCTAGAGATTACCTAGCGGGAGGGCCGGTAGTCAATGAGCAGTTCTTC.

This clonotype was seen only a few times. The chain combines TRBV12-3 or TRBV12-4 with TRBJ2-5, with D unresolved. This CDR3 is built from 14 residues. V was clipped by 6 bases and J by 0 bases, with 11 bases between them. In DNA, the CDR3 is TGTGCCAGCAGCCGGCAGTGGTACCAAGAGACCCAGTACTTC. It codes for CASSRQWYQETQYF.

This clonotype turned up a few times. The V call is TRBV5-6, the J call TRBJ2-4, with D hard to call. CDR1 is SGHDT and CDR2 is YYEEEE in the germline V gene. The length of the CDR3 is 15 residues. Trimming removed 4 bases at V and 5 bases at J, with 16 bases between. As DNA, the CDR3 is TGTGCCAGCAGCCTGATCGCCAGGATGGAAAACATTCAGTACTTC. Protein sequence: CASSLIARMENIQYF.

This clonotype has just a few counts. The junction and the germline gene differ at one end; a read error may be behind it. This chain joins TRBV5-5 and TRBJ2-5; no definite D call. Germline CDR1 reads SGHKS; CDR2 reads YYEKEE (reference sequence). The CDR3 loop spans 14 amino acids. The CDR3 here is CASSLEPFQETQYF. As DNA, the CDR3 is TGTGCCAGTAGCTTGGAGCCCTTTCAAGAGACCCAGTACTTC.

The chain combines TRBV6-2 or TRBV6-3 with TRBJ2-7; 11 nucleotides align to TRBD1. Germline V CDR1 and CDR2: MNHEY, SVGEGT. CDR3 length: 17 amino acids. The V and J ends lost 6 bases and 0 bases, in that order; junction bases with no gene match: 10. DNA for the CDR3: TGTGCCAGCAGATACCCTGGACAGGGGGCAATCTCCTACGAGCAGTACTTC. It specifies CASRYPGQGAISYEQYF.

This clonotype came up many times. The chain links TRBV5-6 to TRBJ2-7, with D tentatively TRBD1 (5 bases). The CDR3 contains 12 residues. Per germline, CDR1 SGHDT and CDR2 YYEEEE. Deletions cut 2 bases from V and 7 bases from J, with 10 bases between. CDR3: CASSLITGEQYF. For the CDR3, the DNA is TGTGCCAGCAGCTTAATTACAGGAGAGCAGTACTTC.

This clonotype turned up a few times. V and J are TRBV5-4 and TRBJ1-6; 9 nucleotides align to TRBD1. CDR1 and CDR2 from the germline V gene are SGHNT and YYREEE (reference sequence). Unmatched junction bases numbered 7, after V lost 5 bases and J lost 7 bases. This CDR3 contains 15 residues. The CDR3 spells CASRLTGTGNSPLHF. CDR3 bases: TGTGCCAGCAGACTGACCGGGACAGGGAATTCACCCCTCCACTTT.

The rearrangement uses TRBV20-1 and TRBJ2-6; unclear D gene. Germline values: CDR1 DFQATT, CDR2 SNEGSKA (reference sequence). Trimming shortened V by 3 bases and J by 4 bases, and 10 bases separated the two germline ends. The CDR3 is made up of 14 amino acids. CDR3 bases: TGCAGTGCTAGCGCCCAGCCGGGGGCCAACGTCCTGACTTTC. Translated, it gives CSASAQPGANVLTF.

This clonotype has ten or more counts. In nucleotides, the CDR3 is TGTGCCAGCAGTTTTTCCAAAGATACGCAGTATTTT. The encoded protein is CASSFSKDTQYF. The gene calls are TRBV12-3 or TRBV12-4 and TRBJ2-3; no clear D. This CDR3 spans 12 amino acids. V was pared by 3 bases and J by 5 bases, with 6 bases between.

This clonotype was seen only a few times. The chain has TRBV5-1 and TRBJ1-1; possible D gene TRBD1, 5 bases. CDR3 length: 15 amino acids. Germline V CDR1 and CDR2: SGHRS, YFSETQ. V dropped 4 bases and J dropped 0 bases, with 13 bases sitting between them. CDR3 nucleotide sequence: TGCGCCAGCAGCATGGCGGGGCTAATGAACACTGAAGCTTTCTTT. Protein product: CASSMAGLMNTEAFF.

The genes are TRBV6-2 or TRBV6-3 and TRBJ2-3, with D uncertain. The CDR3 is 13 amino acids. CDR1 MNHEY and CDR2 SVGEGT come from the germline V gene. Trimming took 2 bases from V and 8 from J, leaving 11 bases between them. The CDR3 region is CASSYRPEGTQYF. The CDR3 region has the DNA TGTGCCAGCAGTTACCGACCCGAAGGTACGCAGTATTTT.

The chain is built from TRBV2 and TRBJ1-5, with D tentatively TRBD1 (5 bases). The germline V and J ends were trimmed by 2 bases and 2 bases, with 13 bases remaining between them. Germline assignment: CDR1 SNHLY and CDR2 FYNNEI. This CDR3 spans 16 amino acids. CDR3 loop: CASSEYGGSGNQPQHF. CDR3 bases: TGTGCCAGCAGTGAATATGGGGGGAGCGGCAATCAGCCCCAGCATTTT.

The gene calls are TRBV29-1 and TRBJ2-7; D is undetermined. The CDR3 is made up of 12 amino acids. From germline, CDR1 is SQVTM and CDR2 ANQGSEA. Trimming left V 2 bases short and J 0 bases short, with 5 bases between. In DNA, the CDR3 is TGCAGCGTTGAAAACCACTCCTACGAGCAGTACTTC. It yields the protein CSVENHSYEQYF.

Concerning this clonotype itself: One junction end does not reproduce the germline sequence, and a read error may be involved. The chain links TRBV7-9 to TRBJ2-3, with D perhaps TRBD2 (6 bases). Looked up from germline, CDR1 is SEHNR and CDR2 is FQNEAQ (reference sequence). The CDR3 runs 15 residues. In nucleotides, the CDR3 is TGTGCCAGCAGCTTAGACTACGGCGGGGAGGATACGAAGTATTTT. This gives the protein CASSLDYGGEDTKYF.

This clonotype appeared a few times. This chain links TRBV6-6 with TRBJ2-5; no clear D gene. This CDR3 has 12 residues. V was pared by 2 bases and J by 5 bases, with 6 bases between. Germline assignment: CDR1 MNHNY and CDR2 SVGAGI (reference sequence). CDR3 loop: CASSYMGETQYF. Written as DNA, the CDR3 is TGTGCCAGCAGTTACATGGGTGAGACCCAGTACTTC.

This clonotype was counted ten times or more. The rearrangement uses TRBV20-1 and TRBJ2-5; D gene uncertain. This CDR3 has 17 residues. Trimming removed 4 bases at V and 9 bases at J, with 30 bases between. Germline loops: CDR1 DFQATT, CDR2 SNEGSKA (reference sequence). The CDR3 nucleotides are TGCAGTGCTACCACACTGGCAGGCTCAAAGCCCTCCTCGGCCCAGTACTTC. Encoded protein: CSATTLAGSKPSSAQYF.

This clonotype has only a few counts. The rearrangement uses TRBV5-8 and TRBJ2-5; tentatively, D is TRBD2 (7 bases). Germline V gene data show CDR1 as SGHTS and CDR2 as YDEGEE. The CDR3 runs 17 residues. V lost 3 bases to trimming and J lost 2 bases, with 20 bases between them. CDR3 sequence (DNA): TGTGCCAGCAGCTCGGGGGGCTATCTGTCGGGGCAAGAGACCCAGTACTTC. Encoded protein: CASSSGGYLSGQETQYF.

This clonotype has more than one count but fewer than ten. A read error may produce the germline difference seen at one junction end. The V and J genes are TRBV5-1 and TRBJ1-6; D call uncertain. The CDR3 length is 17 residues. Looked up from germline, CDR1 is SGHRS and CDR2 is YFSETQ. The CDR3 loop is CASSLDYDSGINSPPHF. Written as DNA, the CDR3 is TGCGCCAGCAGCTTGGATTACGACTCGGGGATTAATTCACCCCCCCACTTT.

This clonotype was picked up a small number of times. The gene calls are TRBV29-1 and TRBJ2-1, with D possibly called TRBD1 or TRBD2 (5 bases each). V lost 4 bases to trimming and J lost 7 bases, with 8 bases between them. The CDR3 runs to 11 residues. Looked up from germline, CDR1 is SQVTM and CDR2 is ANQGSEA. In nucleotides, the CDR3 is TGCAGCGTTGCGAGGGGTAATGAGCAGTTCTTC. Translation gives CSVARGNEQFF.

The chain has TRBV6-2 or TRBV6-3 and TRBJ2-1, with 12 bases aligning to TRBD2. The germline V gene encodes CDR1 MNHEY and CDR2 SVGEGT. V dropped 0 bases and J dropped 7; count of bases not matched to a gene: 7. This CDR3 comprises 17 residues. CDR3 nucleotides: TGTGCCAGCAGTTACTCGACTAGCGGGAGAGGAGCTAATGAGCAGTTCTTC. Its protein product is CASSYSTSGRGANEQFF.

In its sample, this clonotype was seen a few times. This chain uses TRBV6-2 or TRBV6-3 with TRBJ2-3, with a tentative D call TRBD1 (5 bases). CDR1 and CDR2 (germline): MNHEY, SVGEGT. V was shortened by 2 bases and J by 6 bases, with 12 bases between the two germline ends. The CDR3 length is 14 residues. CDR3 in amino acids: CASSYRQGVDTQYF. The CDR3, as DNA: TGTGCCAGCAGTTACCGTCAGGGTGTGGATACGCAGTATTTT.

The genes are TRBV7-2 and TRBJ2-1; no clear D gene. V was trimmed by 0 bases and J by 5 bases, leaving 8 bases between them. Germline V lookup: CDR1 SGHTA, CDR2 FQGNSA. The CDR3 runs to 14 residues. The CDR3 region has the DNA TGTGCCAGCAGCTTAGCGCGACATCACAATGAGCAGTTCTTC. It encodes CASSLARHHNEQFF.

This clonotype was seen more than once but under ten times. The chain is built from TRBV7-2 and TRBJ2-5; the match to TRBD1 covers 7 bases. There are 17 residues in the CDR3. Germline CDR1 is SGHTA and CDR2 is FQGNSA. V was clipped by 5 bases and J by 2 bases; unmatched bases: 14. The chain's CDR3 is CASSPFRLGTAQETQYF. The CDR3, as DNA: TGTGCCAGCAGCCCCTTCCGCCTCGGGACAGCGCAAGAGACCCAGTACTTC.

The CDR3 spells CASRLAGGWETQYF. CDR3 nucleotides: TGTGCCAGCAGACTAGCGGGAGGGTGGGAGACCCAGTACTTC. This chain uses TRBV28 with TRBJ2-5; 13 positions match TRBD2. The CDR3 is 14 residues long. The V segment lost 6 bases and the J segment 5 bases; nucleotides outside the gene matches: 3. Germline loops: CDR1 MDHEN, CDR2 SYDVKM.

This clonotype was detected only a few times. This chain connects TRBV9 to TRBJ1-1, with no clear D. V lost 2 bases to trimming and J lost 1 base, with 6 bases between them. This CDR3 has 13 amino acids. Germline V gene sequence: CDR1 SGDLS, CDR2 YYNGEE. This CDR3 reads CASSVDQNTEAFF. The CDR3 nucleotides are TGTGCCAGCAGCGTGGACCAGAACACTGAAGCTTTCTTT.

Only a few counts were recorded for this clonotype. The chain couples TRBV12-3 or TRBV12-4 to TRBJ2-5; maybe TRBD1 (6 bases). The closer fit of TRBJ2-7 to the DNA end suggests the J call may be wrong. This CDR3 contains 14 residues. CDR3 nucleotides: TGTGCCAGCAGTTTGACAGGCTATCGTGACGAGCAGTACTTC. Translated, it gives CASSLTGYRDEQYF.

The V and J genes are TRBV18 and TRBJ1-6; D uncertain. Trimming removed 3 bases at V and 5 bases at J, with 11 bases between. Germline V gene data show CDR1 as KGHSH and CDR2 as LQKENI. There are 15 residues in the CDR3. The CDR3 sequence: CASSPRTADNSPLHF. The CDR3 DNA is TGTGCCAGCTCACCCCGGACCGCTGATAATTCACCCCTCCACTTT.

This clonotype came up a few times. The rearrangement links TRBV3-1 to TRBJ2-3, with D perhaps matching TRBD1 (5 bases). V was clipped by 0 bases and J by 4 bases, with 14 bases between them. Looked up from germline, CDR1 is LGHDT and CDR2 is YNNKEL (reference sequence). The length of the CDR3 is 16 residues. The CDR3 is CASSQDGAGVPDTQYF. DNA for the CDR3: TGTGCCAGCAGCCAAGATGGGGCAGGTGTTCCAGATACGCAGTATTTT.